The entry that follows covers one T cell receptor (beta chain) sequence. The target antigen is unknown. The sample holds other DNA sequences that translate to the same CDR3. The data were taken from a study of cytomegalovirus exposure and HLA in healthy donors. Study at large: From donors who were HLA-typed, an early data release held 75 million to 85 million unique TCRs. Study findings and constraints: When the data were analyzed later, several of the most significant clusters appeared to be linked to common viral pathogens. In vitro, three CMV-associated chains proved specific for CMV antigens.

CDR3 length equals 13 residues. In germline, CDR1 is MNHEY, CDR2 SVGAGI. With V trimmed by 6 bases and J by 2 bases, 3 bases remained unmatched. The primer mix had 60 Vbeta and 13 Jbeta primers. Sequencing was performed with immunoSEQ multiplex PCR; in TCRdb, only in-frame clones are kept and a portion is missing. The sample lists 81,000 or so clones, less than 65% occurring once. The clonotype was recovered from a woman aged 25 to 39 in good health and CMV-seropositive. This chain joins TRBV6-5 and TRBJ2-7; TRBD1 agrees at 8 bases. Material for sequencing was PBMCs. CDR3 nucleotides: TGTGCCAGCAGCCGGACAGGGACCTACGAGCAGTACTTC. It encodes CASSRTGTYEQYF.